Shown below are 21 T cell receptor beta chains from a single sample sequenced in a study of T cells after yellow fever vaccination. TCRdb reanalysed the 5' RACE reads using MiXCR and keeps one entry per CDR3 protein. The sample yields approximately 120,000 distinct CDR3 sequences, 6% to 8% seen once. The source material was CD4+ T cells sorted from PBMCs, sampled 9 to 10 days after the first yellow fever vaccination. The origin of the receptors is a man between 18 and 29 years old who received the YFV17D yellow fever vaccine.

This clonotype is judged medium-sized. The chain couples TRBV5-1 to TRBJ2-5; 8 bases align to TRBD1. CDR3 length: 13 amino acids. Germline V gene lookup returns CDR1 SGHRS and CDR2 YFSETQ. Trimming removed 0 bases from V and 5 bases from J; junction bases left unmatched: 0. CDR3 nucleotide sequence: TGCGCCAGCAGCTTGGGACAGGGGGAGACCCAGTACTTC. Its translation: CASSLGQGETQYF.

This clonotype was detected ten times or more. This sequence joins TRBV5-1 and TRBJ1-1, with TRBD1 as a possible D gene (5 bases). Looked up from germline, CDR1 is SGHRS and CDR2 is YFSETQ. The V end lost 5 bases, the J end lost 0 bases, and 14 bases lay between the germline ends. The CDR3 length is 15 residues. CDR3 nucleotide sequence: TGCGCCAGCAGGAATGGCGGGGGTATGAACACTGAAGCTTTCTTT. This gives the protein CASRNGGGMNTEAFF.

The sample holds many counts of this clonotype. This chain links TRBV20-1 with TRBJ2-7; D is uncertain. Trimming stripped 3 bases from V and 5 bases from J, with 14 bases between. Germline values: CDR1 DFQATT, CDR2 SNEGSKA (reference sequence). CDR3 size: 13 residues. This CDR3 reads CSARVPSLDEQYF. CDR3 DNA sequence: TGCAGTGCTAGGGTTCCCTCGCTTGACGAGCAGTACTTC.

Comments on this clonotype: A much larger clonotype is one base distant, so this may be a read error. The CDR3 protein is CASRLARENETQYF. The DNA for the CDR3 is TGTGCGAGCCGCCTAGCGAGGGAAAACGAGACCCAGTACTTC. The chain links TRBV7-2 to TRBJ2-5, with D possibly TRBD2 on 6 matching bases. This CDR3 is built from 14 residues. The germline gives CDR1 SGHTA, CDR2 FQGNSA.

This clonotype was counted a few times. The gene calls are TRBV20-1 and TRBJ2-4; 8 bases map to TRBD1. CDR3 length: 17 residues. The germline gives CDR1 DFQATT, CDR2 SNEGSKA (reference sequence). V was pared by 6 bases and J by 1 base, with 14 bases of the junction left unmatched. The DNA of the CDR3 is TGCAGTGCCCAAGCTCCCCAGGGGGCTGGCGCCAAAAACATTCAGTACTTC. As protein: CSAQAPQGAGAKNIQYF.

This clonotype was counted at least ten times. V is TRBV12-3 or TRBV12-4 and J is TRBJ2-1, with D hard to call. The CDR3 length is 13 residues. With 5 bases removed from V and 6 bases from J, the gap between germline ends came to 11 bases. The CDR3 region is CASSRPFINEQFF. In DNA, the CDR3 is TGTGCCAGCAGTCGACCGTTCATCAATGAGCAGTTCTTC.

This clonotype was seen at least ten times. This chain joins TRBV7-2 and TRBJ2-5; either TRBD1 or TRBD2 may fit D (5 bases each). V was trimmed by 3 bases and J by 5 bases, leaving 13 bases between them. The germline V gene has CDR1 SGHTA and CDR2 FQGNSA. The CDR3 extends over 14 amino acids. The CDR3 DNA sequence: TGTGCCAGCAGCTTGGGGGACCCCCGGGAGACCCAGTACTTC. Its translation is CASSLGDPRETQYF.

This clonotype was detected ten times or more. CDR3 sequence reads: CASSSQRTYEAFF. The CDR3, as DNA: TGTGCCAGCAGCTCTCAGAGAACCTACGAAGCTTTCTTT. The chain couples TRBV5-4 to TRBJ1-1; D call uncertain. The V gene lost 3 bases and the J gene lost 8 bases, with 14 bases spanning the gap. CDR3 length: 13 residues. CDR1 SGHNT and CDR2 YYREEE come from the germline V gene (reference sequence).

This clonotype was found many times. The V and J genes are TRBV6-5 and TRBJ2-7; 7 positions match TRBD1. Germline V gene lookup returns CDR1 MNHEY and CDR2 SVGAGI. The trim removed 0 bases at V and 5 bases at J, leaving 13 bases unmatched. The CDR3 covers 17 residues. The CDR3 DNA sequence: TGTGCCAGCAGTTACTCGGGGCCCCAGGGGGTTTACCACGAGCAGTACTTC. This gives the protein CASSYSGPQGVYHEQYF.

There are many counts of this clonotype. The chain combines TRBV7-2 with TRBJ2-7; D is uncertain. V lost 1 base to trimming and J lost 2 bases, with 9 bases between them. CDR1 SGHTA and CDR2 FQGNSA come from the germline V gene. CDR3 size: 14 residues. CDR3 bases: TGTGCCAGCAGCTTAGACCCCCAGGCCTACGAGCAGTACGTC. Residues: CASSLDPQAYEQYV.

Many counts were recorded for this clonotype. This chain joins TRBV5-1 and TRBJ2-5; the match to TRBD2 covers 8 bases. Looked up from germline, CDR1 is SGHRS and CDR2 is YFSETQ. This CDR3 comprises 16 residues. V shed 6 bases, J shed 5 bases, and the junction held 15 bases outside the gene matches. The CDR3 spells CASIPGRAGAGETQYF. The CDR3 nucleotides are TGCGCCAGCATCCCAGGCCGAGCGGGGGCCGGGGAGACCCAGTACTTC.

The rearrangement links TRBV4-3 to TRBJ2-1; 9 nucleotides match TRBD1. This CDR3 is built from 17 residues. CDR1 is LGHNA and CDR2 is YSLEER in the germline V gene. The trim removed 0 bases at V and 3 bases at J, leaving 6 bases unmatched. The CDR3 loop reads CASSQDGEGQGYNEQFF. CDR3 bases: TGCGCCAGCAGCCAAGACGGGGAGGGACAGGGCTACAATGAGCAGTTCTTC.

In this sample, this clonotype turned up a few times. V is TRBV2 and J is TRBJ2-5; D uncertain. The CDR3 has 14 residues. CDR1 and CDR2 (germline): SNHLY, FYNNEI. Trimming stripped 7 bases from V and 0 bases from J, with 12 bases between. CDR3 sequence: CASNPTEYQETQYF. The CDR3 DNA reads TGTGCCAGCAATCCGACGGAGTACCAAGAGACCCAGTACTTC.

The table lists this clonotype with many counts. The chain joins TRBV5-1 to TRBJ1-1; no clear D gene. This CDR3 region has 14 residues. CDR1 and CDR2 from the germline V gene are SGHRS and YFSETQ. Trimming pared 0 bases from V and 1 base from J, leaving 7 bases between. The CDR3 DNA follows: TGCGCCAGCAGCTTGGAGGTAGGGAACACTGAAGCTTTCTTT. Amino acids: CASSLEVGNTEAFF.

The chain combines TRBV20-1 with TRBJ1-1; D is perhaps TRBD1 (5 bases). Trimming shortened V by 6 bases and J by 3 bases, and 17 bases separated the two germline ends. This CDR3 is built from 14 residues. Germline lookup yields CDR1 DFQATT and CDR2 SNEGSKA (reference sequence). The CDR3 loop is CSALLGGFDTEAFF. CDR3 coding DNA: TGCAGTGCCCTTCTTGGGGGGTTTGACACTGAAGCTTTCTTT.

This clonotype appeared many times. This chain joins TRBV20-1 and TRBJ2-3; 16 positions match TRBD2. With 5 bases clipped from V and 5 bases from J, the junction kept 16 bases outside the gene matches. The CDR3 loop spans 19 amino acids. Germline V lookup: CDR1 DFQATT, CDR2 SNEGSKA (reference sequence). The CDR3: CSAAPVPGLAGGLGDTQYF. The DNA of the CDR3 is TGCAGTGCTGCCCCGGTCCCGGGACTAGCGGGGGGGCTGGGAGATACGCAGTATTTT.

This clonotype was found many times. The V gene is TRBV28, the J gene TRBJ2-7, with D unclear. Germline values: CDR1 MDHEN, CDR2 SYDVKM. Trimming left V 4 bases short and J 3 bases short, with 4 bases between. There are 11 residues in the CDR3. In DNA form, the CDR3 reads TGTGCCAGCAGTTCTCTCTACGAGCAGTACGTC. It codes for CASSSLYEQYV.

The CDR3 is CASSLAVPRSKETQYF. The CDR3 coding sequence is TGCGCCAGCAGCTTGGCCGTGCCTAGAAGTAAGGAGACCCAGTACTTC. The chain combines TRBV5-1 with TRBJ2-5; D gene ambiguous. Germline V gene sequence: CDR1 SGHRS, CDR2 YFSETQ. This CDR3 has 16 amino acids. Trimming removed 0 bases from V and 5 bases from J, with 17 bases in between.

This clonotype was recorded many times. V and J are TRBV4-2 and TRBJ1-4; 7 bases align to TRBD1. The CDR3 has 17 residues. V lost 1 base to trimming and J lost 3 bases; unmatched junction nucleotides: 8. Germline CDR1 reads LGHNA; CDR2 reads YNFKEQ. CDR3 sequence reads: CASSQVGRGSANEKLFF. In DNA form, the CDR3 reads TGTGCCAGCAGCCAAGTAGGCAGGGGGAGTGCTAATGAAAAACTGTTTTTT.

This clonotype was seen repeatedly, ten times or more. The genes are TRBV5-1 and TRBJ2-4; D unclear. CDR1 and CDR2 (germline): SGHRS, YFSETQ. The V end lost 4 bases, the J end lost 6 bases, and 17 bases lay between the germline ends. There are 15 residues in the CDR3. CDR3 loop: CASSVGSTNLNIQYF. In DNA, the CDR3 is TGCGCCAGCAGCGTTGGATCCACTAATTTAAACATTCAGTACTTC.

This clonotype was seen at least ten times. The chain employs TRBV4-2 and TRBJ1-6; D unresolved. Germline V gene data show CDR1 as LGHNA and CDR2 as YNFKEQ. Trimming removed 0 bases from V and 9 bases from J, with 15 bases in between. This CDR3 contains 16 residues. Here the CDR3 DNA reads TGTGCCAGCAGCCAAGATGCGGACTTAAAGGTTTCACCCCTCCACTTT. The encoded protein is CASSQDADLKVSPLHF.